This passage covers 17 T cell receptor beta chains from one sample sequenced in a study of T cell clusters in autoimmune cytopenias. TRB was amplified by touch-down multiplex PCR, primer pools A and B combined. TCRdb derives one entry per CDR3 protein from the multiplex PCR reads, leaving out DNA. The sample totals around 11,000 distinct CDR3 sequences. About 37,500 genome equivalents of blood DNA were amplified for TRB. In addition, the sample was reused for a study of T cell repertoires in aging, cancer and after chemotherapy.

Material: peripheral blood. These receptors originate from a human donor in good health.

This clonotype registers medium-sized by frequency. V gene TRBV19 combines with J gene TRBJ2-5; TCRdb names TRBD1, which stays unverified in the absence of DNA. The CDR3 length is 13 residues. Germline V gene data show CDR1 as LNHDA and CDR2 as SQIVND (reference sequence). This CDR3 is CASSAGQGGTQYF.

The rearrangement joins TRBV5-6 to TRBJ1-5; TCRdb gives TRBD1 as the D gene, but with no DNA this cannot be confirmed. CDR1 SGHDT and CDR2 YYEEEE come from the germline V gene. There are 16 residues in the CDR3. The CDR3 sequence is CASSLAGGNSNQPQHF.

CDR3: CASWDTLNTVAFF. The rearrangement links TRBV27 to TRBJ1-1; TCRdb picks TRBD1, but there is no DNA to check that call. The CDR3 is made up of 13 amino acids. Germline V lookup: CDR1 MNHEY, CDR2 SMNVEV (reference sequence).

This chain uses TRBV19 with TRBJ2-5; TCRdb calls TRBD1, which cannot be checked without DNA. The CDR3 runs to 14 residues. Germline loops: CDR1 LNHDA, CDR2 SQIVND (reference sequence). The CDR3 reads CASSTQDYLRTQYF.

V and J are TRBV6-4 and TRBJ2-1. The CDR3 covers 13 residues. Germline CDR1 and CDR2: MRHNA and SNTAGT. The CDR3 sequence is CAISKEKRNEQFF.

The chain links TRBV12-3 or TRBV12-4 to TRBJ1-1; the D call of TRBD1 rests on TCRdb alone, since no DNA is present to check it. The CDR3 totals 14 residues. This CDR3 reads CASRPGGQGAEAFF.

By frequency, this clonotype is large (0.1 to 1%). The chain employs TRBV29-1 and TRBJ2-7; the TCRdb call, TRBD1, lacks DNA for checking. The CDR3 extends over 15 amino acids. Germline V CDR1 and CDR2: SQVTM, ANQGSEA. CDR3 amino acids: CSVEGAEPTGYEQYF.

J is TRBJ1-4 and V is TRBV19; TCRdb's D call of TRBD1 is untestable without DNA. The germline V gene encodes CDR1 LNHDA and CDR2 SQIVND (reference sequence). The CDR3 is 15 amino acids. The CDR3 here is CASSTHRGRGEKLFF.

The genes are TRBV6-1 and TRBJ2-5. This CDR3 spans 11 amino acids. Germline V gene data show CDR1 as MNHNS and CDR2 as SASEGT. This CDR3 is CASKQRETQYF.

This rearrangement joins TRBV18 to TRBJ2-1; there is no DNA to check the TCRdb D call of TRBD1. Germline CDR1 is KGHSH and CDR2 is LQKENI. This CDR3 has 15 amino acids. The CDR3 sequence is CASSPPAGRGDEQFF.

The chain recombines TRBV19 with TRBJ2-7; TCRdb indicates TRBD2, and absent DNA this call remains unverified. CDR1 and CDR2 (germline): LNHDA, SQIVND (reference sequence). CDR3 length: 16 residues. CDR3 protein: CASSMGVGLPLYEQYF. The full variable domain, in which reference TRBV19 and TRBJ2-7 provide the parts outside the CDR3, is DGGITQSPKYLFRKEGQNVTLSCEQNLNHDAMYWYRQDPGQGLRLIYYSQIVNDFQKGDIAEGYSVSREKKESFPLTVTSAQKNPTAFYLCASSMGVGLPLYEQYFGPGTRLTVT.

This clonotype shows up as medium-sized by frequency. The rearrangement links TRBV19 to TRBJ2-3. CDR1 LNHDA and CDR2 SQIVND come from the germline V gene (reference sequence). The CDR3 covers 12 residues. CDR3 sequence: CASRTTTDTQYF.

The chain employs TRBV12-3 or TRBV12-4 and TRBJ2-1. The CDR3 totals 13 residues. CDR3 residues: CASSSGVGYEQYF.

The chain couples TRBV19 to TRBJ2-7; TCRdb names TRBD1, which stays unverified in the absence of DNA. The CDR3 covers 14 residues. In germline, CDR1 is LNHDA, CDR2 SQIVND (reference sequence). The CDR3 protein is CASKKTGDSYEQYF.

The gene calls are TRBV13 and TRBJ1-5; TCRdb picks TRBD1, but there is no DNA to check that call. The CDR3 loop spans 16 amino acids. Germline CDR1 and CDR2: PRHDT and FYEKMQ (reference sequence). The CDR3 protein is CASSLTGVGSNQPQHF.

The genes are TRBV12-3 or TRBV12-4 and TRBJ2-2; TCRdb indicates TRBD2, and absent DNA this call remains unverified. This CDR3 spans 13 amino acids. The CDR3 reads CASSRREFGELFF.

The chain joins TRBV5-4 to TRBJ1-1; TCRdb's D call of TRBD1 is untestable without DNA. The CDR3 spans 15 residues. CDR1 is SGHNT and CDR2 is YYREEE in the germline V gene (reference sequence). The CDR3 protein is CASSPQGGVGTEAFF.